This entry describes one T cell receptor (beta chain). What it recognizes is unknown. Primed by a sample-barcoded 5' primer and a J-beta primer mix, a second PCR proceeded for 7 to 11 cycles. A template-switch adaptor containing 12 random nucleotides labeled each cDNA molecule. One entry per CDR3 protein, called by TCRdb with MiXCR from the 5' RACE reads. The sample has hundreds of thousands of distinct CDR3 sequences, roughly 60% seen once. This entry comes from a study of blood T cells in healthy people across ages. The study's findings and limits: Naive T cell percentage strongly correlated with TCR beta diversity.

Trimming left V 2 bases short and J 1 base short, with 15 bases between. The CDR3 extends over 17 amino acids. Germline-derived CDR1 and CDR2 are MDHEN and SYDVKM. The chain combines TRBV28 with TRBJ1-5, with D maybe TRBD1 (6 bases). The clonotype was recovered from a man under 40 in good health. The sample taken for sequencing was blood. The CDR3 reads CASSLRVGGISNQPQHF. The CDR3 coding sequence is TGTGCCAGCAGTTTAAGGGTAGGGGGGATAAGCAATCAGCCCCAGCATTTT.